These 21 T cell receptor beta chains share one sample of origin, sequenced in a study of OX40 agonist ivuxolimab in advanced cancers. Here immunoSEQ multiplex PCR was the method, and the copy in TCRdb shows in-frame clones only, minus some. The sample lists 60,000 to 90,000 clones, more than 90% seen once, with around 0.39% in the top ten. This specimen was CD4+ or CD8+ T cells sorted from blood, taken in a trial of the OX40 agonist ivuxolimab. These receptors all stem from an adult with an advanced solid tumor such as melanoma, head and neck, liver or kidney cancer.

The V call is TRBV7-6, the J call TRBJ1-4, with a possible D match to TRBD1 (6 bases). Germline V gene data show CDR1 as SGHVS and CDR2 as FNYEAQ. The CDR3 loop spans 14 amino acids. V gave up 1 base and J gave up 8 bases, with 11 bases separating them. This chain's CDR3 is CASSLEGGREKLFF. CDR3 in DNA: TGTGCCAGCAGCTTAGAGGGGGGAAGGGAAAAACTGTTTTTT.

The chain has TRBV11-3 and TRBJ2-3; the D gene is possibly TRBD1 (6 bases). CDR1 and CDR2 (germline): SGHNT, YENEEA. This CDR3 has 16 amino acids. V was shortened by 0 bases and J by 5 bases, with 15 bases between the two germline ends. The CDR3 DNA is TGTGCCAGCAGCTTAGATGCCCCCGGGACATTAGATACGCAGTATTTT. Amino acid sequence: CASSLDAPGTLDTQYF.

The rearrangement links TRBV27 to TRBJ1-6, with D perhaps TRBD1 (6 bases). Deletions cut 0 bases from V and 3 bases from J, with 12 bases between. The germline gives CDR1 MNHEY, CDR2 SMNVEV (reference sequence). The CDR3 covers 17 residues. The CDR3 sequence: CASSLSGAQGYNSPLHF. The DNA for the CDR3 is TGTGCCAGCAGTTTATCGGGGGCCCAAGGCTATAATTCACCCCTCCACTTT.

This clone has just a few counts. This same CDR3 is encoded by further DNA sequences in the sample. The chain carries TRBV7-2 and TRBJ2-1; D perhaps matches TRBD2 (5 bases). The CDR3 contains 15 residues. Deletions cut 0 bases from V and 0 bases from J, with 6 bases between. The V gene's germline CDR1 is SGHTA and CDR2 FQGNSA. The CDR3 loop reads CASSLAGSSYNEQFF. The CDR3 nucleotides read TGTGCCAGCAGCTTAGCGGGGAGCTCCTACAATGAGCAGTTCTTC.

The chain carries TRBV5-1 and TRBJ1-4; 7 positions agree with TRBD1. Losses at the gene ends were 4 bases for V and 5 bases for J; bases not matched to a gene: 5. CDR3 length: 14 residues. The germline V gene encodes CDR1 SGHRS and CDR2 YFSETQ. The CDR3 region has the DNA TGCGCCAGCAGCACCGGGACAGTGAATGAAAAACTGTTTTTT. Amino acids: CASSTGTVNEKLFF.

J is TRBJ2-5 and V is TRBV28, with D perhaps assigned TRBD1 or TRBD2 (6 bases each). Trimming stripped 6 bases from V and 3 bases from J, with 14 bases between. The CDR3 contains 14 residues. Germline V gives CDR1 MDHEN, CDR2 SYDVKM. CDR3 sequence reads: CASRPRGREETQYF. The CDR3 nucleotides read TGTGCCAGCAGACCCCGGGGGCGGGAAGAGACCCAGTACTTC.

The chain links TRBV7-8 to TRBJ1-5; TRBD1 aligns across 7 bases. The germline CDR1 and CDR2 sequences are SGHVS and FQNEAQ. The CDR3 is made up of 19 amino acids. The V segment lost 4 bases and the J segment 0 bases; nucleotides outside the gene matches: 15. CDR3: CASSYRSPGQLYSNQPQHF. DNA of the CDR3: TGTGCCAGCAGCTACAGATCGCCGGGACAGCTCTATAGCAATCAGCCCCAGCATTTT.

The gene calls are TRBV2 and TRBJ2-7; D is undetermined. The germline V gene encodes CDR1 SNHLY and CDR2 FYNNEI. V gave up 6 bases and J gave up 2 bases, with 14 bases separating them. This CDR3 region has 14 residues. CDR3 in DNA: TGTGCCAGCAGCGGCAGTAAAATGGCCTACGAGCAGTACTTC. It is translated as CASSGSKMAYEQYF.

V and J are TRBV28 and TRBJ2-5; D ambiguous. With 1 base removed from V and 5 bases from J, the gap between germline ends came to 5 bases. Per germline, CDR1 MDHEN and CDR2 SYDVKM. CDR3 length equals 12 residues. CDR3 nucleotide sequence: TGTGCCAGCAGTTTATACCGGGAGACCCAGTACTTC. This sequence encodes CASSLYRETQYF.

This chain links TRBV5-1 with TRBJ2-1, with 7 bases fitting TRBD2. The CDR3 consists of 15 residues. After removal of 3 bases from V and 0 bases from J, the junction contained 3 bases not matched to a gene. The germline V gene encodes CDR1 SGHRS and CDR2 YFSETQ. DNA of the CDR3: TGCGCCAGCAGCTCAGCGGGAACCTCCTACAATGAGCAGTTCTTC. Its protein is CASSSAGTSYNEQFF.

The gene calls are TRBV4-3 and TRBJ2-7; the D gene is possibly TRBD2 (5 bases). CDR3 length: 14 residues. V was pared by 0 bases and J by 0 bases, with 6 bases between. Germline V gene data show CDR1 as LGHNA and CDR2 as YSLEER. In DNA, the CDR3 is TGCGCCAGCAGCCAAGAGCTAGCCTCCTACGAGCAGTACTTC. This translates into CASSQELASYEQYF.

CDR3 sequence (DNA): TGCGCCAGCAGTGAGGCGGCGGGGGGGCAAGAGACCCAGTACTTC. Residues: CASSEAAGGQETQYF. The V gene is TRBV5-1, the J gene TRBJ2-5; 9 bases align to TRBD2. J gave up 2 bases and V 5 bases, and 7 bases lay outside the gene matches. The germline CDR1 and CDR2 sequences are SGHRS and YFSETQ. The CDR3 spans 15 residues.

Only one count was recorded for this clone. This chain connects TRBV29-1 to TRBJ2-1, with 13 nucleotides matching TRBD2. The germline V gene encodes CDR1 SQVTM and CDR2 ANQGSEA. The ends lost 1 base at V and 3 bases at J; junction bases unmatched: 3. CDR3 length: 16 residues. DNA for the CDR3: TGCAGCGTTGAAGGCGGGACTAGCGGGGACTACAATGAGCAGTTCTTC. It encodes CSVEGGTSGDYNEQFF.

This clone was seen a single time. The chain carries TRBV28 and TRBJ1-4, with TRBD1 matching over 9 bases. Germline loops: CDR1 MDHEN, CDR2 SYDVKM. The CDR3 is 15 amino acids. The ends lost 4 bases at V and 8 bases at J; junction bases unmatched: 8. The CDR3 spells CASSSQQGAGEKLFF. In nucleotides, the CDR3 is TGTGCCAGCAGTTCGCAACAGGGGGCTGGAGAAAAACTGTTTTTT.

J is TRBJ1-1 and V is TRBV23-1; D is possibly TRBD1 (5 bases). TRBV23-1 qualifies as an ORF whose function is uncertain. The CDR3 contains 18 residues. V was pared by 4 bases and J by 0 bases, with 21 bases between. CDR3 sequence: CASSPNMGDGRVNTEAFF. DNA for the CDR3: TGCGCCAGCAGTCCCAACATGGGGGACGGCAGGGTGAACACTGAAGCTTTCTTT.

The chain couples TRBV7-2 to TRBJ1-2, with D uncertain. Germline loops: CDR1 SGHTA, CDR2 FQGNSA. With 5 bases removed from V and 6 bases from J, the gap between germline ends came to 13 bases. This CDR3 has 13 amino acids. CDR3 sequence reads: CASSLGREDGYTF. CDR3 nucleotides: TGTGCCAGCAGCCTTGGGAGGGAGGATGGCTACACCTTC.

The chain links TRBV19 to TRBJ2-2; 8 bases are shared with TRBD2. The CDR3 contains 16 residues. Germline loops: CDR1 LNHDA, CDR2 SQIVND (reference sequence). V shed 3 bases, J shed 0 bases, and the junction held 3 bases outside the gene matches. The DNA of the CDR3 is TGTGCCAGTAGTATCAACGGGGGGGCGAACACCGGGGAGCTGTTTTTT. Residues: CASSINGGANTGELFF.

The chain joins TRBV29-1 to TRBJ1-2, with D maybe TRBD1 (5 bases). The CDR3 contains 12 residues. Trimming cost V 4 bases and J 3 bases, with 9 bases left between them. In germline, CDR1 is SQVTM, CDR2 ANQGSEA. As DNA, the CDR3 is TGCAGCGTTGTGGGGGGGGACTATGGCTACACCTTC. Its protein is CSVVGGDYGYTF.

The J gene is TRBJ2-7, the V gene TRBV5-1; D might be TRBD2 (5 bases). The V and J ends lost 0 bases and 2 bases respectively, with 12 bases between them. The CDR3 spans 15 residues. Germline-derived CDR1 and CDR2 are SGHRS and YFSETQ. Here the CDR3 reads CASSLDGTRTYEQYF. Written as DNA, the CDR3 is TGCGCCAGCAGCTTGGACGGAACTAGGACCTACGAGCAGTACTTC. Variable domain in full (rest from reference TRBV5-1 and TRBJ2-7): KAGVTQTPRYLIKTRGQQVTLSCSPISGHRSVSWYQQTPGQGLQFLFEYFSETQRNKGNFPGRFSGRQFSNSRSEMNVSTLELGDSALYLCASSLDGTRTYEQYFGPGTRLTVT.

This chain links TRBV18 with TRBJ2-1, with 10 bases lining up with TRBD1. With 7 bases clipped from V and 1 base from J, the junction kept 4 bases outside the gene matches. The CDR3 has 15 amino acids. CDR1 and CDR2 (germline): KGHSH, LQKENI. This CDR3 is CASWMDRGSYNEQFF. The DNA for the CDR3 is TGTGCCAGCTGGATGGACAGGGGGTCCTACAATGAGCAGTTCTTC.

This chain connects TRBV5-1 to TRBJ1-2; D may be TRBD1 (5 bases). The V gene lost 0 bases and the J gene lost 4 bases, with 10 bases spanning the gap. The CDR3 loop spans 14 amino acids. Germline V gene lookup returns CDR1 SGHRS and CDR2 YFSETQ. CDR3 amino acids: CASSLGQIVYGYTF. For the CDR3, the DNA is TGCGCCAGCAGCTTGGGACAGATCGTCTATGGCTACACCTTC.